One sample yielded the 5 T cell receptor beta chains listed below, sequenced in a study of response to subunit inactivated influenza vaccine. TCRdb re-analysed the RT-PCR reads in MiXCR, keeping a single row per CDR3 protein. Here the sample spans about 570,000 distinct CDR3 sequences, about 11% being singletons. These data were likewise used in another study, on T cells expressing NK-cell markers. That work adds: Libraries used 5'RACE template switching adding universal primer site and UMIs.

The source material was PBMCs from blood, sampled on the day of vaccination. The receptors come from a man aged 50 or older who received an inactivated influenza vaccine.

This clonotype has just a few counts. Its ends do not fully match the called genes, so a read error is possible. V gene TRBV2 combines with J gene TRBJ1-2, with D tentatively TRBD1 (5 bases). CDR1 is SNHLY, CDR2 FYNNEI, per germline. This CDR3 spans 13 amino acids. CDR3: CAGRGPGRDGYTF. DNA of the CDR3: TGTGCCGGCAGAGGCCCAGGGAGGGATGGCTACACCTTC.

V gene TRBV4-2 combines with J gene TRBJ2-7; D gene ambiguous. CDR3 length: 15 amino acids. V lost 0 bases and J 4 bases, leaving 13 bases between the germline ends. CDR1 and CDR2 (germline): LGHNA, YNFKEQ. This CDR3 is CASSQDWRSIYEQYF. The CDR3 DNA reads TGTGCCAGCAGCCAAGATTGGAGATCCATTTACGAGCAGTACTTC.

This clonotype occurred a few times. This chain joins TRBV9 and TRBJ2-2, with 8 bases that match TRBD1. V shed 6 bases, J shed 1 base, and the junction held 5 bases outside the gene matches. CDR1 is SGDLS and CDR2 is YYNGEE in the germline V gene. This CDR3 is built from 15 residues. In DNA form, the CDR3 reads TGTGCCAGCACCCCAACAGGGGGGAACACCGGGGAGCTGTTTTTT. It codes for CASTPTGGNTGELFF.

The rearrangement links TRBV20-1 to TRBJ2-3; 11 nucleotides align to TRBD2. The CDR3 contains 15 residues. Per germline, CDR1 DFQATT and CDR2 SNEGSKA (reference sequence). V shed 6 bases and J 3 bases; nucleotides not matched to a gene: 8. The CDR3 DNA follows: TGCAGTGCACAGACGGCTAGCGGGGGGACAGATACGCAGTATTTT. Amino acids: CSAQTASGGTDTQYF.

This clonotype was detected many times. The chain uses TRBV5-1 and TRBJ2-1, with 7 nucleotides matching TRBD2. The CDR3 has 15 residues. Losses at the gene ends were 0 bases for V and 5 bases for J; bases not matched to a gene: 5. Germline lookup yields CDR1 SGHRS and CDR2 YFSETQ. The CDR3 DNA sequence: TGCGCCAGCAGCTTGGAGTTAGCGGGTAACAATGAGCAGTTCTTC. Translated: CASSLELAGNNEQFF.